The present T cell receptor beta chain was sequenced within a study of cytomegalovirus exposure and HLA in healthy donors. Study summary: A previous analysis identified 95 million to 130 million unique TCR beta sequences derived from roughly 180 million T cells.

With 60 Vbeta and 13 Jbeta primers, the PCR was carried out. TCRdb's table, derived via immunoSEQ multiplex PCR, lists solely in-frame clones and lacks some. Among tens of thousands of clones listed, approximately 80% were seen once. Though nominally healthy at sampling, donors likely had unrecorded immune exposures. CDR1 SGDLS and CDR2 YYNGEE come from the germline V gene. This CDR3 contains 17 residues. Trimming shortened V by 0 bases and J by 5 bases, and 19 bases separated the two germline ends. This sequence joins TRBV9 and TRBJ2-3; D is possibly TRBD2 (5 bases). Sequenced: PBMCs. The sequence was obtained from a woman aged 25-40 years in good health and CMV-seronegative. The CDR3 DNA reads TGTGCCAGCAGCGTAGAGAGGGCGAGTTTAACGGGAGATACGCAGTATTTT. This gives the protein CASSVERASLTGDTQYF.